The source of this TCR beta chain is a study of T cells in Graves' hyperthyroidism and ophthalmopathy. General study points: Blood also contained most expanded thyroid clonotypes above 0.001. Model predictions of ophthalmopathy came a median approximately 6.5 months before onset.

This CDR3 is built from 15 residues. In germline, CDR1 is LNHDA, CDR2 SQIVND (reference sequence). Deletions cut 7 bases from V and 4 bases from J, with 19 bases between. This clonotype was seen repeatedly, ten times or more. Its antigen is undetermined. TCR beta CDR3 sequences were amplified from RNA transcripts. The TCR CDR3 was amplified in a first-round RT-PCR using the HTBI primer set. TCRdb itself ran the multiplex PCR reads through MiXCR, one entry per CDR3 protein. The data contain 350,000 or so distinct CDR3 sequences, around a sixth of them singletons. The genes are TRBV19 and TRBJ1-2; D is undetermined. This clonotype originated in a woman aged 40-49 years with Graves' ophthalmopathy. The sequenced sample was blood. DNA of the CDR3: TGTGCCAGTACATTCGCCGAAGGTTTTATCTATGGCTACACCTTC. This gives the protein CASTFAEGFIYGYTF.